The 19 T cell receptor beta chains below all came from one sample that was sequenced in a study of OX40 agonist ivuxolimab in advanced cancers. Library preparation was by the immunoSEQ multiplex PCR assay. TCRdb's version of the immuneACCESS table is confined to in-frame rearrangements and falls short of the full clone set. An unresolved V gene accounts for under half of the shortfall where checked; the remainder is of unknown origin. The sample yields 42,000 or so clones; more than 75% were counted once. Of the sample, under 15% is held by the ten largest clones. Specimen: CD4+ or CD8+ T cells sorted from blood, collected in a trial of the OX40 agonist ivuxolimab. The receptors were sampled from an adult with an advanced solid tumor such as melanoma, head and neck, liver or kidney cancer.

The rearrangement uses TRBV5-8 and TRBJ2-7; D remains ambiguous. V was shortened by 2 bases and J by 0 bases, with 3 bases between the two germline ends. CDR3 length: 12 amino acids. Germline V gene sequence: CDR1 SGHTS, CDR2 YDEGEE. The CDR3 loop reads CASSFFSYEQYF. CDR3 nucleotide sequence: TGTGCCAGCAGCTTCTTCTCCTACGAGCAGTACTTC.

This sequence joins TRBV7-3 and TRBJ2-2; possible D gene TRBD1, 5 bases. Per germline, CDR1 SGHTA and CDR2 FQGTGA. There are 15 residues in the CDR3. Trimming cost V 4 bases and J 1 base, with 10 bases left between them. CDR3: CASSWGRMNTGELFF. The CDR3 region has the DNA TGTGCCAGCAGCTGGGGCAGAATGAACACCGGGGAGCTGTTTTTT.

This chain connects TRBV5-1 to TRBJ2-3; D perhaps matches TRBD2 (5 bases). CDR1 and CDR2 from the germline V gene are SGHRS and YFSETQ. Trimming removed 2 bases at V and 2 bases at J, with 15 bases between. The CDR3 loop spans 16 amino acids. The CDR3: CASSFPAGENTDTQYF. CDR3 in DNA: TGCGCCAGCAGCTTCCCGGCCGGGGAGAACACAGATACGCAGTATTTT.

This chain uses TRBV4-1 with TRBJ2-2; maybe TRBD2 (5 bases). The CDR3 length is 14 residues. Germline V gene data show CDR1 as MGHRA and CDR2 as YSYEKL. The V end was cut by 4 bases, the J end by 6 bases, with 12 bases between. The CDR3 region has the DNA TGCGCCAGCAGCCCTCGGGATCTGCCCGGGGAGCTGTTTTTT. Translated, it gives CASSPRDLPGELFF.

The chain carries TRBV19 and TRBJ1-5; unclear D gene. CDR3 size: 13 residues. The V gene lost 8 bases and the J gene lost 2 bases, with 10 bases spanning the gap. The germline gives CDR1 LNHDA, CDR2 SQIVND (reference sequence). CDR3 DNA sequence: TGTGCCAGTGGCTTGGGAGGCAATCAGCCCCAGCATTTT. Translation: CASGLGGNQPQHF.

The gene calls are TRBV19 and TRBJ1-1; 7 bases agree with TRBD1. Germline V gives CDR1 LNHDA, CDR2 SQIVND (reference sequence). The CDR3 contains 14 residues. V shed 1 base, J shed 4 bases, and the junction held 3 bases outside the gene matches. As DNA, the CDR3 is TGTGCCAGTAGTATAGGAGGGGGCCTCACTGAAGCTTTCTTT. The encoded protein is CASSIGGGLTEAFF.

V and J are TRBV30 and TRBJ1-6; D unclear. V lost 0 bases, J lost 8 bases, and 20 bases lay in between. CDR1 is GTSNPN and CDR2 is SVGIG in the germline V gene (reference sequence). The CDR3 has 17 amino acids. The CDR3: CAWSVRGETPFDSPLHF. The DNA for the CDR3 is TGTGCCTGGAGTGTACGGGGAGAAACCCCATTTGATTCACCCCTCCACTTT.

V usage is TRBV11-2 and J usage is TRBJ1-4; D not resolved. Germline V gene data show CDR1 as SGHAT and CDR2 as FQNNGV. The V gene lost 4 bases and the J gene lost 8 bases, with 8 bases spanning the gap. This CDR3 contains 12 residues. DNA for the CDR3: TGTGCCAGCAGCTCGGGAGAAGAAAAACTGTTTTTT. It is translated as CASSSGEEKLFF.

The V gene is TRBV10-3, the J gene TRBJ1-1, with unresolved D. V was clipped by 3 bases and J by 2 bases, with 13 bases between them. The CDR3 runs to 15 residues. The germline V gene has CDR1 ENHRY and CDR2 SYGVKD. The CDR3 coding sequence is TGTGCCATCAGTGAAGGCCCACAAGACAACACTGAAGCTTTCTTT. Translation gives CAISEGPQDNTEAFF.

This chain connects TRBV6-4 to TRBJ2-3, with D perhaps TRBD1 (6 bases). V was pared by 0 bases and J by 2 bases, with 12 bases between. There are 16 residues in the CDR3. Germline V CDR1 and CDR2: MRHNA, SNTAGT. The CDR3 is CASSDSAGAHTDTQYF. The CDR3, as DNA: TGTGCCAGCAGTGACTCGGCAGGGGCCCACACAGATACGCAGTATTTT.

The rearrangement links TRBV5-6 to TRBJ2-1; D is perhaps TRBD1 or TRBD2 (7 bases each). V lost 3 bases and J 2 bases, leaving 12 bases between the germline ends. CDR3 length equals 15 residues. Germline CDR1 SGHDT, CDR2 YYEEEE. The CDR3 nucleotides read TGTGCCAGCAGCTCAGGGGGGGCCCCCTACAATGAGCAGTTCTTC. This encodes CASSSGGAPYNEQFF.

The chain combines TRBV7-9 with TRBJ2-1; 10 nucleotides agree with TRBD2. J gave up 7 bases and V 5 bases, and 5 bases lay outside the gene matches. The CDR3 is 14 residues long. CDR1 is SEHNR and CDR2 is FQNEAQ in the germline V gene (reference sequence). The CDR3 nucleotides are TGTGCCAGCAGCCCGGGACTAGCGATTAATGAGCAGTTCTTC. Its translation: CASSPGLAINEQFF.

The chain uses TRBV28 and TRBJ2-5; D uncertain. This CDR3 is 14 amino acids long. The ends were cut back, 5 bases at V and 1 base at J, with 11 bases in the middle. The germline V gene has CDR1 MDHEN and CDR2 SYDVKM. This chain's CDR3 is CASSPPGGQETQYF. The CDR3 bases are TGTGCCAGCAGTCCCCCGGGCGGCCAAGAGACCCAGTACTTC.

The J gene is TRBJ1-6, the V gene TRBV5-6, with D possibly matching TRBD1 (5 bases). The CDR3 contains 14 residues. Trimming pared 4 bases from V and 9 bases from J, leaving 14 bases between. Germline loops: CDR1 SGHDT, CDR2 YYEEEE. The CDR3 DNA reads TGTGCCAGCAGCGCCGGGACGTATGGTTCACCCCTCCACTTT. Encoded protein: CASSAGTYGSPLHF.

The chain combines TRBV7-2 with TRBJ2-2, with 8 bases matching TRBD1. CDR3 length: 16 residues. J gave up 3 bases and V 5 bases, and 8 bases lay outside the gene matches. CDR1 and CDR2 (germline): SGHTA, FQGNSA. The CDR3 sequence is CASSPRQGPDTGELFF. CDR3 nucleotide sequence: TGTGCCAGCAGCCCGAGACAGGGGCCTGACACCGGGGAGCTGTTTTTT.

This sequence joins TRBV11-2 and TRBJ2-7; no definite D call. V was shortened by 2 bases and J by 0 bases, with 17 bases between the two germline ends. This CDR3 has 17 amino acids. Germline values: CDR1 SGHAT, CDR2 FQNNGV. CDR3 nucleotides: TGTGCCAGCAGCTTAAATGACGAGTACTCCCTCTCCTACGAGCAGTACTTC. Amino acid sequence: CASSLNDEYSLSYEQYF.

This clone was observed a handful of times. The J gene is TRBJ1-6, the V gene TRBV27, with 7 positions matching TRBD1. V trimming: 5 bases; J trimming: 8 bases; junction bases outside the gene matches: 3. The CDR3 loop spans 13 amino acids. CDR1 is MNHEY, CDR2 SMNVEV, per germline (reference sequence). CDR3 sequence (DNA): TGTGCCAGCAGTGACAGGGAATATTCACCCCTCCACTTT. Residues: CASSDREYSPLHF.

The chain employs TRBV7-9 and TRBJ2-7; 12 bases agree with TRBD1. CDR1 SEHNR and CDR2 FQNEAQ come from the germline V gene (reference sequence). This CDR3 has 18 amino acids. V was pared by 5 bases and J by 0 bases, with 11 bases of the junction left unmatched. The DNA of the CDR3 is TGTGCCAGCAGCCAGTGGGACAGGGGGCAACATAGCTCCTACGAGCAGTACTTC. Its translation is CASSQWDRGQHSSYEQYF.

J is TRBJ2-2 and V is TRBV9; D is perhaps TRBD1 (5 bases). The germline gives CDR1 SGDLS, CDR2 YYNGEE. There are 17 residues in the CDR3. V shed 2 bases and J shed 1 base, with 15 bases lying between them. CDR3 sequence (DNA): TGTGCCAGCAGCGTTGATCCTAGGGGCCAGAACACCGGGGAGCTGTTTTTT. This encodes CASSVDPRGQNTGELFF.